Below are 27 T cell receptor beta chains sequenced from a single sample in a study of CD8+CD57+ T cells in acquired aplastic anemia. The study profiled TCR beta VDJ and CDR3 using genomic DNA as template. TCRdb passed the reads through MiXCR, listing each CDR3 protein once. The table records more than 150,000 distinct CDR3 sequences, 35% to 50% of them present only once. Sequenced material: sorted CD4+, CD8+, or CD8+CD57+ T cells (not recorded which) from PBMCs. Receptor source: a human donor in good health.

This clonotype was observed at least ten times. This rearrangement joins TRBV29-1 to TRBJ1-2; 10 bases match TRBD1. The CDR3 runs to 12 residues. Germline CDR1 and CDR2: SQVTM and ANQGSEA. Losses at the gene ends were 7 bases for V and 7 bases for J; bases not matched to a gene: 6. The CDR3 bases are TGCAGCGGACTGACAGGGGGCTTTGGCTACACCTTC. As protein: CSGLTGGFGYTF. Drawing the rest from reference TRBV29-1 and TRBJ1-2, the complete variable domain is SAVISQKPSRDICQRGTSLTIQCQVDSQVTMMFWYRQQPGQSLTLIATANQGSEATYESGFVIDKFPISRPNLTFSTLTVSNMSPEDSSIYLCSGLTGGFGYTFGSGTRLTVV.

This clonotype has a count of ten or more. This sequence joins TRBV4-3 and TRBJ2-3; 14 positions match TRBD2. J gave up 5 bases and V 4 bases, and 5 bases lay outside the gene matches. Germline V gene data show CDR1 as LGHNA and CDR2 as YSLEER. CDR3 length: 16 amino acids. The CDR3 DNA follows: TGCGCCAGCAGCCGCGGGACTAGCGGGGGAGGAGATACGCAGTATTTT. Encoded protein: CASSRGTSGGGDTQYF.

This chain links TRBV2 with TRBJ2-7; 7 nucleotides match TRBD1. The V gene end was trimmed by 6 bases and the J gene end by 3 bases; junction bases not matched to a gene: 2. There are 12 residues in the CDR3. The germline gives CDR1 SNHLY, CDR2 FYNNEI. This chain's CDR3 is CASRPGGYEQYF. The DNA of the CDR3 is TGTGCCAGCAGGCCAGGGGGCTACGAGCAGTACTTC.

This clonotype was seen ten or more times. The rearrangement joins TRBV6-1 to TRBJ1-2; 12 bases are a match to TRBD1. Germline loops: CDR1 MNHNS, CDR2 SASEGT. Unmatched junction bases numbered 9, after V lost 5 bases and J lost 8 bases. CDR3 length equals 15 residues. CDR3 in amino acids: CASSQRDRGRTGYTF. The CDR3 DNA reads TGTGCCAGCAGTCAGAGGGACAGGGGGCGGACGGGCTACACCTTC.

The chain recombines TRBV24-1 with TRBJ1-2; TRBD1 might be the D (5 bases). With 6 bases removed from V and 8 bases from J, the gap between germline ends came to 9 bases. The CDR3 is 11 amino acids. The germline V gene has CDR1 KGHDR and CDR2 SFDVKD. The CDR3 loop is CATSFGGGYTF. The CDR3 DNA reads TGTGCCACCAGTTTTGGGGGGGGCTACACCTTC.

V is TRBV19 and J is TRBJ1-2; TRBD1 agrees at 10 bases. The germline gives CDR1 LNHDA, CDR2 SQIVND (reference sequence). The length of the CDR3 is 14 residues. With 3 bases clipped from V and 7 bases from J, the junction kept 5 bases outside the gene matches. The CDR3 is CASSMGTGVPGYTF. CDR3 in DNA: TGTGCCAGTAGTATGGGGACAGGGGTTCCTGGCTACACCTTC.

This clonotype occurred many times. This sequence joins TRBV2 and TRBJ1-5; 8 bases are shared with TRBD1. The CDR3 totals 14 residues. The germline V gene has CDR1 SNHLY and CDR2 FYNNEI. V lost 6 bases to trimming and J lost 3 bases; unmatched junction nucleotides: 4. The CDR3 DNA reads as TGTGCCAGCAGGTGGACAGGGCCCAATCAGCCCCAGCATTTT. It encodes CASRWTGPNQPQHF. The complete variable domain, with remaining parts taken from reference TRBV2 and TRBJ1-5, reads EPEVTQTPSHQVTQMGQEVILRCVPISNHLYFYWYRQILGQKVEFLVSFYNNEISEKSEIFDDQFSVERPDGSNFTLKIRSTKLEDSAMYFCASRWTGPNQPQHFGDGTRLSIL.

In regard to this clonotype: Relative to the germline gene, one junction end is altered; a read error may explain this. The chain uses TRBV11-1 and TRBJ2-3, with 16 bases identical to TRBD2. The CDR3 consists of 19 residues. CDR1 and CDR2 (germline): SGHAT, FQDESV (reference sequence). The DNA for the CDR3 is TGTGCCAGCGGCTTAGGGACTAGCGGGAGGGTGATGAGCACAGATACGCAGTATTTT. Protein sequence: CASGLGTSGRVMSTDTQYF.

V usage is TRBV10-3 and J usage is TRBJ2-5; D may match TRBD1 or TRBD2 (6 bases each). Germline-derived CDR1 and CDR2 are ENHRY and SYGVKD. This CDR3 contains 16 residues. V dropped 2 bases and J dropped 4 bases, with 17 bases sitting between them. The CDR3, as DNA: TGTGCCATCAGTGAGGGACTACAGGGAGGATCAGAGACCCAGTACTTC. Encoded protein: CAISEGLQGGSETQYF.

This clonotype came up many times. V and J are TRBV4-1 and TRBJ2-3; 7 bases align to TRBD2. There are 15 residues in the CDR3. V gave up 2 bases and J gave up 3 bases; unmatched junction bases: 5. Germline V lookup: CDR1 MGHRA, CDR2 YSYEKL. CDR3 amino acids: CASSQSERETDTQYF. The CDR3 nucleotides are TGCGCCAGCAGCCAAAGCGAGCGGGAAACAGATACGCAGTATTTT.

This clonotype has ten or more counts. The rearrangement joins TRBV6-1 to TRBJ2-5; TRBD2 might be the D (5 bases). Germline CDR1 is MNHNS and CDR2 is SASEGT. V lost 4 bases and J 7 bases, leaving 19 bases between the germline ends. CDR3 length equals 15 residues. The CDR3 sequence is CASSVKADPGGTQYF. CDR3 nucleotides: TGTGCCAGCAGTGTGAAAGCGGACCCCGGAGGGACCCAGTACTTC.

The genes are TRBV15 and TRBJ1-2; no clear D gene. Trimming took 0 bases from V and 4 from J, leaving 12 bases between them. The CDR3 extends over 15 amino acids. Germline V lookup: CDR1 LNHNV, CDR2 YYDKDF (reference sequence). The CDR3 loop reads CATSREGRQPYGYTF. In DNA, the CDR3 is TGTGCCACCAGCAGAGAAGGACGGCAGCCCTATGGCTACACCTTC.

The chain carries TRBV5-4 and TRBJ1-1; D perhaps matches TRBD1 (6 bases). This CDR3 spans 14 amino acids. V gave up 1 base and J gave up 3 bases, with 10 bases separating them. Germline V CDR1 and CDR2: SGHNT, YYREEE (reference sequence). CDR3 in amino acids: CASSLQGIDTEAFF. CDR3 sequence (DNA): TGTGCCAGCAGCTTGCAGGGGATTGACACTGAAGCTTTCTTT. The full variable domain, in which reference TRBV5-4 and TRBJ1-1 provide the parts outside the CDR3, is ETGVTQSPTHLIKTRGQQVTLRCSSQSGHNTVSWYQQALGQGPQFIFQYYREEENGRGNFPPRFSGLQFPNYSSELNVNALELDDSALYLCASSLQGIDTEAFFGQGTRLTVV.

The rearrangement links TRBV24-1 to TRBJ2-2, with TRBD2 matching 9 bases. V gave up 4 bases and J gave up 1 base; unmatched junction bases: 6. The germline CDR1 and CDR2 sequences are KGHDR and SFDVKD. This CDR3 comprises 17 residues. The CDR3 DNA reads as TGTGCCACCAGTGACCCCCGTAGCGGGGGGAACACCGGGGAGCTGTTTTTT. It is translated as CATSDPRSGGNTGELFF.

CDR3 DNA sequence: TGTGCCAGCAGTGGTGGGACAGGTGTGCTGGGAGATACGCAGTATTTT. It specifies CASSGGTGVLGDTQYF. The chain is built from TRBV2 and TRBJ2-3; TRBD1 matches at 8 bases. Trimming at V came to 4 bases and at J to 5 bases, leaving 11 bases not matched to a gene. Germline loops: CDR1 SNHLY, CDR2 FYNNEI. CDR3 length: 16 amino acids.

The chain combines TRBV5-5 with TRBJ2-7; D is undetermined. CDR3 length equals 15 residues. Germline values: CDR1 SGHKS, CDR2 YYEKEE (reference sequence). The V end lost 0 bases, the J end lost 2 bases, and 12 bases lay between the germline ends. This CDR3 is CASSLAGQYPYEQYF. The CDR3 bases are TGTGCCAGCAGCTTGGCAGGTCAGTATCCCTACGAGCAGTACTTC.

At least ten counts were recorded for this clonotype. The chain carries TRBV6-1 and TRBJ2-7; 7 nucleotides agree with TRBD1. Germline V gene sequence: CDR1 MNHNS, CDR2 SASEGT. V trimming: 5 bases; J trimming: 7 bases; junction bases outside the gene matches: 14. The CDR3 runs 15 residues. The CDR3 sequence is CASSPRDRAGREQYF. The CDR3 nucleotides are TGTGCCAGCAGTCCCCGTGACAGGGCTGGTAGAGAGCAGTACTTC.

The chain carries TRBV20-1 and TRBJ2-3; D may correspond to TRBD1 or TRBD2 (5 bases each). The V gene lost 0 bases and the J gene lost 1 base, with 11 bases spanning the gap. This CDR3 has 15 residues. CDR1 and CDR2 from the germline V gene are DFQATT and SNEGSKA (reference sequence). The CDR3 DNA follows: TGCAGTGCTAGAGACGGGGCGGGTGGCACAGATACGCAGTATTTT. It yields the protein CSARDGAGGTDTQYF.

The rearrangement links TRBV9 to TRBJ2-1; TRBD2 matches 9 bases. The V and J ends lost 0 bases and 4 bases, in that order; junction bases with no gene match: 8. The CDR3 length is 17 residues. Germline CDR1 and CDR2: SGDLS and YYNGEE. CDR3 loop: CASSVATGTSYYNEQFF. The CDR3 DNA sequence: TGTGCCAGCAGCGTAGCTACTGGGACTAGCTATTACAATGAGCAGTTCTTC.

The chain links TRBV24-1 to TRBJ1-4, with D possibly TRBD1 on 6 matching bases. The CDR3 loop spans 20 amino acids. In germline, CDR1 is KGHDR, CDR2 SFDVKD. Trimming shortened V by 9 bases and J by 2 bases, and 30 bases separated the two germline ends. The CDR3 is CATRGRGLGGHRFTNEKLFF. Here the CDR3 DNA reads TGTGCCACCCGGGGGCGGGGCCTAGGAGGTCACCGGTTTACTAATGAAAAACTGTTTTTT.

This CDR3 is CASSSRAHEQFF. The DNA for the CDR3 is TGTGCCAGCAGTTCTAGGGCGCATGAGCAGTTCTTC. The rearrangement joins TRBV7-9 to TRBJ2-1; D unresolved. The V gene's germline CDR1 is SEHNR and CDR2 FQNEAQ (reference sequence). The CDR3 length is 12 residues. Trimming pared 6 bases from V and 8 bases from J, leaving 11 bases between.

This clonotype was observed at least ten times. This rearrangement joins TRBV14 to TRBJ2-1; 9 bases align to TRBD1. The CDR3 consists of 16 residues. V shed 0 bases and J 9 bases; nucleotides not matched to a gene: 9. The germline gives CDR1 SGHDN, CDR2 FVKESK. In DNA, the CDR3 is TGTGCCAGCAGCCAAGATACAGGGGGCGCGTTGGGTGAGCAGTTCTTC. Protein sequence: CASSQDTGGALGEQFF.

This clonotype was found many times. The CDR3 DNA sequence: TGTGCCACCCGCGGACAGTACACTGAAGCTTTCTTT. This gives the protein CATRGQYTEAFF. The J gene is TRBJ1-1, the V gene TRBV24-1; D possibly corresponds to TRBD1 (6 bases). The germline V and J ends were trimmed by 9 bases and 3 bases, with 10 bases remaining between them. Germline V gives CDR1 KGHDR, CDR2 SFDVKD. This CDR3 is built from 12 residues.

The chain combines TRBV11-2 with TRBJ2-7; 12 bases are shared with TRBD1. V lost 1 base and J lost 5; bases outside the gene matches: 6. The length of the CDR3 is 16 residues. The germline gives CDR1 SGHAT, CDR2 FQNNGV. The CDR3 DNA reads TGTGCCAGCAGCTTAGGTTACCGGGACAGGGGGCACGAGCAGTACTTC. As protein: CASSLGYRDRGHEQYF.

There are a few counts of this clonotype. A read error may be the cause here, since a much bigger clone is one base away. This sequence joins TRBV20-1 and TRBJ1-2; TRBD1 matches at 8 bases. V shed 3 bases and J 10 bases; nucleotides not matched to a gene: 10. This CDR3 is 13 amino acids long. Germline V CDR1 and CDR2: DFQATT, SNEGSKA (reference sequence). This chain's CDR3 is CSARGETGVFYTF. CDR3 in DNA: TGCAGTGCTAGGGGGGAGACAGGGGTTTTCTACACCTTC.

The chain uses TRBV11-1 and TRBJ1-4; D perhaps matches TRBD1 (6 bases). V gave up 5 bases and J gave up 3 bases, with 16 bases separating them. Germline CDR1 and CDR2: SGHAT and FQDESV (reference sequence). This CDR3 contains 16 residues. CDR3 sequence reads: CASSPQGAVANEKLFF. CDR3 DNA: TGTGCCAGCAGCCCACAGGGCGCGGTAGCTAATGAAAAACTGTTTTTT.

In its sample, this clonotype was seen a few times. This rearrangement joins TRBV30 to TRBJ1-2; D perhaps matches TRBD1 (5 bases). This CDR3 is 12 amino acids long. The V end lost 3 bases, the J end lost 2 bases, and 7 bases lay between the germline ends. Germline V gene lookup returns CDR1 GTSNPN and CDR2 SVGIG (reference sequence). The CDR3 sequence is CAWSRENYGYTF. CDR3 nucleotide sequence: TGTGCCTGGAGCAGGGAAAACTATGGCTACACCTTC.